This T cell receptor (beta chain) was identified during a study of cytomegalovirus exposure and HLA in healthy donors. Germline V gene lookup returns CDR1 SGDLS and CDR2 YYNGEE. With V trimmed by 4 bases and J by 3 bases, 5 bases remained unmatched. This CDR3 is 15 amino acids long. The PCR employed 60 Vbeta primers together with 13 Jbeta primers. Assay used: immunoSEQ multiplex PCR; TCRdb lists only in-frame clones, some missing. The table has around 150,000 clones, roughly 80% seen once. This sequence was found in a woman in her forties in good health and CMV-seropositive. Sequenced material: PBMCs. The chain carries TRBV9 and TRBJ2-5, with 11 bases that match TRBD2. Written as DNA, the CDR3 is TGTGCCAGCAGCTTACTGGGACTAGCGGAAGAGACCCAGTACTTC. Translated, it gives CASSLLGLAEETQYF.